Below are 26 T cell receptor beta chains sequenced from a single sample in a study of T-cell reconstitution after alpha-beta-depleted transplantation in children. For TCRbeta, the library was prepared with unique molecular identifiers. In TCRdb, the PCR reads were re-called with MiXCR into one record per CDR3 protein. The sample carries roughly 500,000 distinct CDR3 sequences, less than 35% recorded once. The input for sequencing was PBMCs from the stem cell graft donor, taken from the stem cell graft. The source of these receptors is a human donor who donated a stem cell graft to a child with aplastic anemia.

The genes are TRBV7-2 and TRBJ1-4, with D unresolved. The V end lost 2 bases, the J end lost 5 bases, and 9 bases lay between the germline ends. The CDR3 has 14 residues. Germline V gene data show CDR1 as SGHTA and CDR2 as FQGNSA. The CDR3 DNA reads as TGTGCCAGCAGCTTACGGGCTCTCAATGAAAAACTGTTTTTT. It yields the protein CASSLRALNEKLFF.

The chain's CDR3 is CASSQDRGRSYNEQFF. CDR3 DNA: TGCGCCAGCAGCCAAGATCGTGGTCGCTCCTACAATGAGCAGTTCTTC. The rearrangement joins TRBV4-3 to TRBJ2-1; D remains unclear. Trimming pared 0 bases from V and 0 bases from J, leaving 9 bases between. The germline CDR1 and CDR2 sequences are LGHNA and YSLEER. There are 16 residues in the CDR3.

This chain uses TRBV29-1 with TRBJ2-5, with D tentatively TRBD1 or TRBD2 (7 bases each). The V gene's germline CDR1 is SQVTM and CDR2 ANQGSEA. This CDR3 contains 12 residues. Trimming removed 5 bases at V and 4 bases at J, with 11 bases between. The CDR3 reads CSVQGGGETQYF. In nucleotides, the CDR3 is TGCAGCGTTCAGGGGGGGGGAGAGACCCAGTACTTC.

This clonotype has more than one count but fewer than ten. The J gene is TRBJ1-2, the V gene TRBV7-2; TRBD1 matches at 7 bases. Unmatched junction bases numbered 15, after V lost 5 bases and J lost 9 bases. The CDR3 covers 15 residues. In germline, CDR1 is SGHTA, CDR2 FQGNSA. DNA for the CDR3: TGTGCCAGCAGCAACAGGTTACTCGGACAGGAAAGCTACACCTTC. The encoded protein is CASSNRLLGQESYTF.

The chain combines TRBV7-9 with TRBJ1-2; D might be TRBD1 (6 bases). V was clipped by 3 bases and J by 8 bases, with 19 bases between them. Germline V CDR1 and CDR2: SEHNR, FQNEAQ (reference sequence). The CDR3 runs 15 residues. The CDR3: CASSLGALGGKGYTF. The CDR3 coding sequence is TGTGCCAGCAGCTTGGGCGCACTCGGGGGCAAAGGCTACACCTTC.

This clonotype was seen a few times. This sequence joins TRBV20-1 and TRBJ2-1; maybe TRBD1 (6 bases). CDR3 length equals 11 residues. CDR1 is DFQATT, CDR2 SNEGSKA, per germline (reference sequence). V gave up 6 bases and J gave up 7 bases, with 10 bases separating them. The CDR3 loop is CSARQDNEQFF. CDR3 nucleotides: TGCAGTGCAAGACAGGATAATGAGCAGTTCTTC.

V usage is TRBV4-3 and J usage is TRBJ2-6; 10 bases align to TRBD1. The CDR3 contains 16 residues. With 6 bases clipped from V and 4 bases from J, the junction kept 6 bases outside the gene matches. Germline V gene lookup returns CDR1 LGHNA and CDR2 YSLEER. CDR3 loop: CASRPGQGRGANVLTF. The DNA of the CDR3 is TGCGCCAGCAGACCGGGACAGGGGAGAGGGGCCAACGTCCTGACTTTC.

This clonotype appeared a few times. V is TRBV20-1 and J is TRBJ2-7, with 8 bases fitting TRBD1. Germline-derived CDR1 and CDR2 are DFQATT and SNEGSKA (reference sequence). Losses at the gene ends were 5 bases for V and 3 bases for J; bases not matched to a gene: 3. CDR3 length: 12 residues. The CDR3 nucleotides are TGCAGTGCTGCGGACAGGGTCTACGAGCAGTACTTC. Protein sequence: CSAADRVYEQYF.

This clonotype was seen a few times. This rearrangement joins TRBV25-1 to TRBJ1-1; D unresolved. Trimming removed 3 bases from V and 5 bases from J, with 7 bases in between. This CDR3 contains 12 residues. Germline values: CDR1 MGHDK, CDR2 SYGVNS. This CDR3 is CASSDPKTEAFF. The CDR3 coding sequence is TGTGCCAGCAGTGATCCGAAGACTGAAGCTTTCTTT.

This clonotype showed up just a few times. The chain joins TRBV6-2 or TRBV6-3 to TRBJ1-2; a weak D match, TRBD1 (6 bases). The V end lost 1 base, the J end lost 4 bases, and 13 bases lay between the germline ends. The CDR3 runs 15 residues. The germline V gene has CDR1 MNHEY and CDR2 SVGEGT. The CDR3, as DNA: TGTGCCAGCAGTTACTTCGGGGGGCGCGGCTATGGCTACACCTTC. This sequence encodes CASSYFGGRGYGYTF.

V is TRBV2 and J is TRBJ2-2; TRBD1 agrees at 10 bases. V shed 6 bases, J shed 4 bases, and the junction held 5 bases outside the gene matches. This CDR3 comprises 15 residues. Germline V gene sequence: CDR1 SNHLY, CDR2 FYNNEI. CDR3 region: CASRAGTGVTGELFF. As DNA, the CDR3 is TGTGCCAGCAGAGCCGGGACAGGGGTCACCGGGGAGCTGTTTTTT. The complete variable domain, with remaining parts taken from reference TRBV2 and TRBJ2-2, reads EPEVTQTPSHQVTQMGQEVILRCVPISNHLYFYWYRQILGQKVEFLVSFYNNEISEKSEIFDDQFSVERPDGSNFTLKIRSTKLEDSAMYFCASRAGTGVTGELFFGEGSRLTVL.

The V and J genes are TRBV29-1 and TRBJ2-7, with 7 bases identical to TRBD2. Germline CDR1 reads SQVTM; CDR2 reads ANQGSEA. With V trimmed by 2 bases and J by 2 bases, 6 bases remained unmatched. The CDR3 length is 14 residues. For the CDR3, the DNA is TGCAGCGTTGAAAAGGCGGGGAGGGCCTACGAGCAGTACTTC. Its protein product is CSVEKAGRAYEQYF.

In this sample, this clonotype turned up a few times. This chain joins TRBV9 and TRBJ2-1; 8 bases align to TRBD2. This CDR3 has 16 residues. J lost 2 bases, V lost 0 bases, and 4 bases had no gene match. Germline CDR1 and CDR2: SGDLS and YYNGEE. The CDR3 here is CASSVGGSGAYNEQFF. CDR3 DNA sequence: TGTGCCAGCAGCGTAGGGGGTAGCGGGGCCTACAATGAGCAGTTCTTC.

This clonotype was recorded a few times. This sequence joins TRBV12-3 or TRBV12-4 and TRBJ2-2; 7 bases align to TRBD2. The CDR3 extends over 17 amino acids. V lost 2 bases to trimming and J lost 0 bases; unmatched junction nucleotides: 6. Written as DNA, the CDR3 is TGTGCCAGCAGTTTATACGCTAGCGGTGCGAACACCGGGGAGCTGTTTTTT. Translating it yields CASSLYASGANTGELFF.

This chain links TRBV11-2 with TRBJ2-3; D not resolved. The germline V and J ends were trimmed by 2 bases and 2 bases, with 11 bases remaining between them. CDR1 SGHAT and CDR2 FQNNGV come from the germline V gene. The CDR3 length is 15 residues. The CDR3 DNA is TGTGCCAGCAGCTTAATGAGCGTTTACACAGATACGCAGTATTTT. It specifies CASSLMSVYTDTQYF.

The rearrangement joins TRBV6-2 or TRBV6-3 to TRBJ1-5, with D perhaps matching TRBD1 (6 bases). CDR1 is MNHEY and CDR2 is SVGEGT in the germline V gene. Trimming stripped 6 bases from V and 0 bases from J, with 21 bases between. The CDR3 is 18 residues long. The CDR3 region is CASSSGETGPYSNQPQHF. CDR3 sequence (DNA): TGTGCCAGCAGCTCCGGAGAGACAGGCCCTTATAGCAATCAGCCCCAGCATTTT.

This clonotype was detected ten times or more. The V gene is TRBV5-4, the J gene TRBJ2-1; 10 bases match TRBD2. The CDR3 is 16 amino acids. V shed 5 bases and J 7 bases; nucleotides not matched to a gene: 12. The germline V gene encodes CDR1 SGHNT and CDR2 YYREEE (reference sequence). CDR3 nucleotides: TGTGCCAGCAGGGGGGTCGTGGCTAGCGGGAGTAATGAGCAGTTCTTC. Residues: CASRGVVASGSNEQFF.

The chain uses TRBV7-8 and TRBJ2-5; TRBD2 agrees at 8 bases. Per germline, CDR1 SGHVS and CDR2 FQNEAQ. The CDR3 totals 17 residues. V was pared by 5 bases and J by 2 bases, with 13 bases of the junction left unmatched. The CDR3 DNA follows: TGTGCCAGCAGCCAACCCGAGAGCGGGAGACCGCAAGAGACCCAGTACTTC. It encodes CASSQPESGRPQETQYF.

The chain employs TRBV15 and TRBJ1-4, with D hard to call. From germline, CDR1 is LNHNV and CDR2 YYDKDF (reference sequence). Deletions cut 3 bases from V and 5 bases from J, with 16 bases between. The CDR3 is 16 amino acids. The CDR3 spells CATSSGRTGKNEKLFF. The CDR3 region has the DNA TGTGCCACCAGCAGTGGCCGGACGGGAAAAAATGAAAAACTGTTTTTT.

DNA of the CDR3: TGTGCCAGCAGTGGCCGGGGACAGGACTATGGCTACACCTTC. Its protein product is CASSGRGQDYGYTF. The V gene is TRBV27, the J gene TRBJ1-2; 8 bases fit TRBD1. V lost 5 bases, J lost 3 bases, and 5 bases stayed unmatched. The germline V gene has CDR1 MNHEY and CDR2 SMNVEV (reference sequence). The CDR3 sequence is 14 residues long.

This clonotype was found a few times. The chain couples TRBV11-2 to TRBJ2-1; 10 bases fit TRBD2. J gave up 5 bases and V 2 bases, and 6 bases lay outside the gene matches. This CDR3 is built from 16 residues. Germline CDR1 SGHAT, CDR2 FQNNGV. CDR3 in amino acids: CASSLTTTSGHNEQFF. CDR3 DNA sequence: TGTGCCAGCAGCTTAACCACGACTAGCGGGCACAATGAGCAGTTCTTC.

The chain employs TRBV6-1 and TRBJ2-1; 8 nucleotides match TRBD2. The CDR3 loop spans 15 amino acids. Trimming removed 6 bases from V and 0 bases from J; junction bases left unmatched: 4. In germline, CDR1 is MNHNS, CDR2 SASEGT. The CDR3 DNA is TGTGCCAGCAGCTCGGGGGGGCACTCCTACAATGAGCAGTTCTTC. Its translation: CASSSGGHSYNEQFF.

The chain links TRBV6-2 or TRBV6-3 to TRBJ2-7, with D tentatively TRBD2 (6 bases). Germline loops: CDR1 MNHEY, CDR2 SVGEGT. The CDR3 spans 14 residues. V lost 4 bases, J lost 2 bases, and 12 bases lay in between. CDR3 sequence reads: CASSFRLETYEQYF. CDR3 nucleotide sequence: TGTGCCAGCAGTTTCCGACTAGAGACCTACGAGCAGTACTTC.

The chain links TRBV7-3 to TRBJ2-5; D ambiguous. The CDR3 is made up of 14 amino acids. The germline V and J ends were trimmed by 3 bases and 3 bases, with 11 bases remaining between them. The germline V gene has CDR1 SGHTA and CDR2 FQGTGA. CDR3 protein: CASSFGGGEETQYF. DNA of the CDR3: TGTGCCAGCAGCTTCGGTGGCGGCGAAGAGACCCAGTACTTC.

This chain joins TRBV2 and TRBJ1-6; the D is unclear. The V end was cut by 8 bases, the J end by 6 bases, with 8 bases between. Germline V lookup: CDR1 SNHLY, CDR2 FYNNEI. CDR3 length: 12 amino acids. The CDR3 sequence: CASGRSNSPLHF. CDR3 DNA: TGTGCCAGCGGGAGATCTAATTCACCCCTCCACTTT.

The rearrangement links TRBV29-1 to TRBJ1-1, with no clear D. The CDR3 has 13 residues. Germline CDR1 and CDR2: SQVTM and ANQGSEA. V gave up 6 bases and J gave up 4 bases, with 15 bases separating them. In nucleotides, the CDR3 is TGCAGCGTGACCCGGACCCTGGGCACTGAAGCTTTCTTT. Amino acid sequence: CSVTRTLGTEAFF.